The clone carrying this T cell receptor beta chain was found once. Its matching antigen is unknown. The data were obtained in a study of OX40 agonist ivuxolimab in advanced cancers. Overall study context: The diagnoses of dose-escalation patients were hepatocellular carcinoma, melanoma, renal cell or head and neck cancer. General study findings and limits: CD4+ and CD8+ T cells in blood underwent clonal expansion by week 6 at 0.1 to 3.0 mg/kg. The authors did not determine the antigen specificity of the expanded peripheral T cells.

The protocol was immunoSEQ multiplex PCR, while the TCRdb copy is restricted to in-frame clones and leaves out a portion. The sample has 50,000 to 60,000 clones, roughly nine tenths seen once. The V and J ends lost 0 bases and 1 base respectively, with 12 bases between them. The CDR3 runs 16 residues. CDR1 MNHEY and CDR2 SVGAGI come from the germline V gene. The material sequenced was CD4+ or CD8+ T cells sorted from blood, taken in a trial of the OX40 agonist ivuxolimab. This clonotype was obtained from an adult with an advanced solid tumor such as melanoma, head and neck, liver or kidney cancer. The chain has TRBV6-5 and TRBJ2-5, with D tentatively TRBD1 (5 bases). The DNA for the CDR3 is TGTGCCAGCAGTTACTCGGAAGGGGCGACCCAAGAGACCCAGTACTTC. It is translated as CASSYSEGATQETQYF.